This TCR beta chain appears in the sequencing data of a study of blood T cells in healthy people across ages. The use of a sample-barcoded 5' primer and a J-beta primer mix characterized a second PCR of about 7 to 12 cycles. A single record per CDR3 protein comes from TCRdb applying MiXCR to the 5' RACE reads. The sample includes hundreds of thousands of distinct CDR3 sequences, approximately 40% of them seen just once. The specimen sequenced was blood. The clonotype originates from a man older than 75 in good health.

CDR3 DNA sequence: TGTGCCAGCAGGACGCAAGCATACGAGCAGTACTTC. Its translation is CASRTQAYEQYF. The chain couples TRBV6-4 to TRBJ2-7; D is unclear. The germline gives CDR1 MRHNA, CDR2 SNTAGT. This CDR3 has 12 residues. Trimming stripped 6 bases from V and 4 bases from J, with 10 bases between.